What follows are 30 T cell receptor beta chains derived from one specimen sequenced in a study of T cells in Graves' hyperthyroidism and ophthalmopathy. TCR beta CDR3 region amplification was performed from RNA transcripts. RT-PCR in the first round (using the HTBI primer set) targeted the TCR CDR3. TCRdb re-analysed the multiplex PCR reads in MiXCR, keeping a single row per CDR3 protein. This table has some 600,000 distinct CDR3 sequences, about 45% appearing once. What was sequenced was peripheral blood or thyroid tissue (not recorded which). Every receptor here comes from a woman aged 18-29 years with Graves' hyperthyroidism.

This clonotype was seen at least ten times. This sequence joins TRBV10-3 and TRBJ1-3; D gene uncertain. The CDR3 sequence is 14 residues long. Between the trimmed V and J ends, which lost 3 bases and 0 bases, there was a span of 6 bases. CDR1 is ENHRY, CDR2 SYGVKD, per germline. CDR3 residues: CAISEQNSGNTIYF. DNA of the CDR3: TGTGCCATCAGTGAACAGAACTCTGGAAACACCATATATTTT.

A single count supports this clonotype. V is TRBV29-1 and J is TRBJ1-4, with D possibly matching TRBD1 (5 bases). There are 13 residues in the CDR3. The germline gives CDR1 SQVTM, CDR2 ANQGSEA. V was trimmed by 6 bases and J by 12 bases, leaving 20 bases between them. The CDR3 is CSVGLEPWTQLFF. The CDR3 DNA is TGCAGCGTCGGTCTGGAGCCCTGGACACAACTGTTTTTT.

The chain is built from TRBV25-1 and TRBJ2-7; TRBD1 agrees at 8 bases. The germline V gene encodes CDR1 MGHDK and CDR2 SYGVNS. The V and J ends lost 5 bases and 5 bases, in that order; junction bases with no gene match: 14. The CDR3 runs to 16 residues. As DNA, the CDR3 is TGTGCCAGCAGTTTGGCAACCTCGGCAGGGGGCAACGAGCAGTACTTC. Its protein product is CASSLATSAGGNEQYF.

This clonotype was counted between two and nine times. The chain combines TRBV7-2 with TRBJ1-5, with D perhaps matching TRBD1 (5 bases). This CDR3 region has 14 residues. Germline V gene sequence: CDR1 SGHTA, CDR2 FQGNSA. Trimming shortened V by 5 bases and J by 1 base, and 9 bases separated the two germline ends. CDR3 sequence (DNA): TGTGCCAGCAGCCCTTGGGGGAGCAATCAGCCCCAGCATTTT. Protein product: CASSPWGSNQPQHF.

The rearrangement links TRBV6-1 to TRBJ2-7; TRBD2 matches at 11 bases. The germline CDR1 and CDR2 sequences are MNHNS and SASEGT. After removal of 5 bases from V and 4 bases from J, the junction contained 4 bases not matched to a gene. CDR3 size: 14 residues. Written as DNA, the CDR3 is TGTGCCAGCAGTTTCGCTAGCGGGAGGTACGAGCAGTACTTC. Protein: CASSFASGRYEQYF.

There are many counts of this clonotype. J is TRBJ2-5 and V is TRBV7-6; 8 bases are a match to TRBD2. In germline, CDR1 is SGHVS, CDR2 FNYEAQ. This CDR3 has 15 amino acids. The trim removed 5 bases at V and 6 bases at J, leaving 11 bases unmatched. CDR3 sequence: CASSRSSGSEQTQYF. The CDR3 DNA sequence: TGTGCCAGCAGCCGCTCGAGCGGGAGTGAGCAGACCCAGTACTTC.

This clonotype was seen ten or more times. The V gene is TRBV25-1, the J gene TRBJ2-6, with a possible D match to TRBD2 (5 bases). V shed 6 bases and J shed 0 bases, with 9 bases lying between them. Germline V lookup: CDR1 MGHDK, CDR2 SYGVNS. This CDR3 comprises 15 residues. The CDR3 here is CASSRRVSGANVLTF. CDR3 sequence (DNA): TGTGCCAGCAGCCGGCGGGTCTCTGGGGCCAACGTCCTGACTTTC.

This clonotype was recorded many times. V and J are TRBV7-2 and TRBJ2-7, with 7 nucleotides matching TRBD1. Losses at the gene ends were 6 bases for V and 4 bases for J; bases not matched to a gene: 9. The germline gives CDR1 SGHTA, CDR2 FQGNSA. The CDR3 sequence is 14 residues long. CDR3 loop: CASSHRGPGYEQYF. The CDR3 coding sequence is TGTGCCAGCAGTCACAGGGGCCCAGGGTACGAGCAGTACTTC.

A word on this clonotype: This clone may be a read error of a much larger clone one base away. The chain recombines TRBV2 with TRBJ2-5; D is possibly TRBD1 (5 bases). The CDR3 covers 14 residues. Germline assignment: CDR1 SNHLY and CDR2 FYNNEI. This CDR3 is CARSDERQQETQYF. The DNA for the CDR3 is TGTGCCAGAAGTGATGAGCGACAGCAAGAGACCCAGTACTTC.

This clonotype was seen once. V usage is TRBV12-3 or TRBV12-4 and J usage is TRBJ1-2; D may be TRBD1 (6 bases). The CDR3 runs to 16 residues. Trimming took off 3 bases at V and 4 bases at J, with 18 bases between the two ends. CDR3 residues: CASSFTGGDNGYGYTF. In nucleotides, the CDR3 is TGTGCCAGCAGTTTTACCGGAGGGGACAACGGCTATGGCTACACCTTC.

V is TRBV10-3 and J is TRBJ2-7, with 13 bases identical to TRBD2. Trimming cost V 7 bases and J 0 bases; bases outside gene matches: 6. The CDR3 loop spans 16 amino acids. Germline V gene lookup returns CDR1 ENHRY and CDR2 SYGVKD. The CDR3 sequence: CAITGTSGTRSYEQYF. CDR3 DNA sequence: TGTGCCATCACCGGGACTAGCGGGACTCGCTCCTACGAGCAGTACTTC.

The chain combines TRBV6-1 with TRBJ1-5; 8 nucleotides match TRBD1. CDR3 length equals 15 residues. V lost 6 bases, J lost 1 base, and 5 bases stayed unmatched. In germline, CDR1 is MNHNS, CDR2 SASEGT. In DNA, the CDR3 is TGTGCCAGCAGACCCGGACAGGGAAGCAATCAGCCCCAGCATTTT. This translates into CASRPGQGSNQPQHF.

This chain uses TRBV20-1 with TRBJ1-5; D perhaps matches TRBD1 (5 bases). The CDR3 sequence is 13 residues long. Trimming removed 6 bases from V and 7 bases from J, with 16 bases in between. CDR1 is DFQATT, CDR2 SNEGSKA, per germline (reference sequence). Written as DNA, the CDR3 is TGCAGTGCCCTAGGGGCCGAGAGCCAGCCCCAGCATTTT. It specifies CSALGAESQPQHF.

This clonotype has a count of ten or more. This chain links TRBV10-3 with TRBJ1-1; D may be TRBD1 (5 bases). V was trimmed by 5 bases and J by 5 bases, leaving 18 bases between them. The CDR3 loop spans 15 amino acids. Per the germline V gene, CDR1 is ENHRY and CDR2 is SYGVKD. CDR3 sequence reads: CAISPRGGEGTEAFF. The CDR3 bases are TGTGCCATCAGTCCGAGGGGAGGGGAAGGGACTGAAGCTTTCTTT.

The chain employs TRBV7-9 and TRBJ1-2; 7 nucleotides agree with TRBD1. After removal of 6 bases from V and 3 bases from J, the junction contained 13 bases not matched to a gene. The germline V gene encodes CDR1 SEHNR and CDR2 FQNEAQ (reference sequence). This CDR3 comprises 16 residues. As DNA, the CDR3 is TGTGCCAGCAGTCCTGCCGTAAATACAGGGGACTATGGCTACACCTTC. This codes for CASSPAVNTGDYGYTF.

This CDR3 reads CSVDTTGGFGYTF. Here the CDR3 DNA reads TGCAGCGTTGACACTACAGGGGGCTTTGGCTACACCTTC. This sequence joins TRBV29-1 and TRBJ1-2; TRBD1 aligns across 9 bases. Germline CDR1 SQVTM, CDR2 ANQGSEA. The CDR3 has 13 residues. With 3 bases clipped from V and 7 bases from J, the junction kept 6 bases outside the gene matches.

Comments on this clonotype: Being one base from a much bigger clone, this may be a read error. The chain uses TRBV6-1 and TRBJ2-5; maybe TRBD1 (6 bases). Trimming stripped 6 bases from V and 1 base from J, with 12 bases between. The CDR3 runs 14 residues. CDR1 is MNHNS and CDR2 is SASEGT in the germline V gene. CDR3 residues: CASRRQASQETQYF. The CDR3, as DNA: TGTGCCAGCAGAAGACAGGCCTCCCAAGAGACCCAGTACTTC.

This clonotype was found a few times. The J gene is TRBJ1-2, the V gene TRBV7-2; 9 bases align to TRBD1. The V gene's germline CDR1 is SGHTA and CDR2 FQGNSA. Germline trimming cut 6 bases from V and 2 bases from J; bases unmatched to any gene: 7. This CDR3 region has 15 residues. The CDR3 spells CASSRRDRVNYGYTF. CDR3 sequence (DNA): TGTGCCAGCAGTCGCCGGGACAGGGTGAACTATGGCTACACCTTC.

The gene calls are TRBV10-3 and TRBJ1-4, with unresolved D. Germline V gene data show CDR1 as ENHRY and CDR2 as SYGVKD. CDR3 size: 16 residues. The V end was cut by 0 bases, the J end by 7 bases, with 15 bases between. In DNA form, the CDR3 reads TGTGCCATCAGTGAGTCGCCGAACTCGAACACTGAAAAACTGTTTTTT. It codes for CAISESPNSNTEKLFF.

This clonotype was observed a single time. The rearrangement links TRBV29-1 to TRBJ1-1; tentative D call: TRBD1 (6 bases). Trimming left V 7 bases short and J 11 bases short, with 20 bases between. The germline V gene has CDR1 SQVTM and CDR2 ANQGSEA. CDR3 length equals 12 residues. CDR3: CSANDRTAGAFF. The CDR3 nucleotides read TGCAGCGCTAACGACAGGACCGCCGGTGCTTTCTTT.

This clonotype was seen repeatedly, ten times or more. The chain employs TRBV10-3 and TRBJ1-1; D is unclear. Trimming took off 2 bases at V and 1 base at J, with 5 bases between the two ends. CDR1 and CDR2 from the germline V gene are ENHRY and SYGVKD. This CDR3 has 13 residues. The CDR3 sequence is CAISERTNTEAFF. The CDR3 nucleotides read TGTGCCATCAGTGAGCGCACGAACACTGAAGCTTTCTTT.

CDR3 amino acids: CASSPPAWDYGYTF. CDR3 bases: TGTGCCAGCAGTCCCCCCGCATGGGACTATGGCTACACCTTC. V gene TRBV6-2 or TRBV6-3 combines with J gene TRBJ1-2; no firm D call. Deletions cut 5 bases from V and 3 bases from J, with 13 bases between. The V gene's germline CDR1 is MNHEY and CDR2 SVGEGT. The CDR3 has 14 residues.

This clonotype was detected only once. The conserved phenylalanine or tryptophan is not found at the CDR3 terminus, so this likely reflects a read error. CDR3 in amino acids: CASSPTGVGLFL. CDR3 DNA: TGTGCCAGCAGCCCAACAGGGGTGGGCCTGTTTCTT. J is TRBJ1-4 and V is TRBV9, with 7 positions matching TRBD1. Germline CDR1 SGDLS, CDR2 YYNGEE. Trimming removed 4 bases from V and 14 bases from J; junction bases left unmatched: 8. The CDR3 has 12 amino acids.

This clonotype came up a few times. The V gene is TRBV19, the J gene TRBJ2-2; D unresolved. The V and J ends lost 1 base and 6 bases respectively, with 12 bases between them. CDR1 LNHDA and CDR2 SQIVND come from the germline V gene (reference sequence). The CDR3 length is 15 residues. The CDR3 region is CASSIVFPPAGELFF. The CDR3 coding sequence is TGTGCCAGTAGTATAGTTTTCCCGCCCGCCGGGGAGCTGTTTTTT.

V usage is TRBV11-1 and J usage is TRBJ1-4, with D tentatively TRBD1 (5 bases). Trimming removed 1 base from V and 1 base from J, with 10 bases in between. CDR1 is SGHAT, CDR2 FQDESV, per germline (reference sequence). The CDR3 sequence is 16 residues long. Here the CDR3 reads CASSLGRGETNEKLFF. In DNA, the CDR3 is TGTGCCAGCAGCTTAGGCCGGGGGGAAACTAATGAAAAACTGTTTTTT.

This clonotype showed up just once. This chain joins TRBV10-3 and TRBJ1-4, with D possibly being TRBD1 (5 bases). Trimming removed 4 bases at V and 3 bases at J, with 6 bases between. This CDR3 is 13 amino acids long. The germline V gene encodes CDR1 ENHRY and CDR2 SYGVKD. The CDR3 reads CAISAGPNEKLFF. CDR3 in DNA: TGTGCCATCAGTGCGGGACCTAATGAAAAACTGTTTTTT.

This clonotype was observed at least ten times. The chain uses TRBV15 and TRBJ2-7; the D gene is possibly TRBD2 (5 bases). Trimming cost V 0 bases and J 1 base, with 10 bases left between them. There are 15 residues in the CDR3. The V gene's germline CDR1 is LNHNV and CDR2 YYDKDF (reference sequence). Here the CDR3 DNA reads TGTGCCACCAGCAGAGATATGGGGAGTTCCTACGAGCAGTACTTC. Translating it yields CATSRDMGSSYEQYF.

A note on this clonotype: Because the CDR3's place on the DNA is in doubt, the DNA is left out and the CDR3 is given as listed by TCRdb. The genes are TRBV6-4 and TRBJ1-4. The germline V gene has CDR1 MRHNA and CDR2 SNTAGT. The CDR3 length equals 12 residues, ends included. The CDR3 sequence is CASSDRGKNCFF.

The table lists this clonotype with a few counts. The CDR3 bases are TGTGCCAGCAGCTTGGGGAGCCCCTACGAGCAGTACTTC. It specifies CASSLGSPYEQYF. The genes are TRBV7-6 and TRBJ2-7; D is perhaps TRBD2 (5 bases). This CDR3 region has 13 residues. Trimming cost V 3 bases and J 2 bases, with 8 bases left between them. Germline V gives CDR1 SGHVS, CDR2 FNYEAQ.

This clonotype was seen ten or more times. The chain links TRBV15 to TRBJ1-5; D unresolved. This CDR3 has 15 amino acids. Germline CDR1 and CDR2: LNHNV and YYDKDF (reference sequence). Trimming left V 0 bases short and J 5 bases short, with 11 bases between. CDR3 region: CATSRDLGGHQPQHF. The DNA for the CDR3 is TGTGCCACCAGCAGAGATCTGGGAGGTCATCAGCCCCAGCATTTT.